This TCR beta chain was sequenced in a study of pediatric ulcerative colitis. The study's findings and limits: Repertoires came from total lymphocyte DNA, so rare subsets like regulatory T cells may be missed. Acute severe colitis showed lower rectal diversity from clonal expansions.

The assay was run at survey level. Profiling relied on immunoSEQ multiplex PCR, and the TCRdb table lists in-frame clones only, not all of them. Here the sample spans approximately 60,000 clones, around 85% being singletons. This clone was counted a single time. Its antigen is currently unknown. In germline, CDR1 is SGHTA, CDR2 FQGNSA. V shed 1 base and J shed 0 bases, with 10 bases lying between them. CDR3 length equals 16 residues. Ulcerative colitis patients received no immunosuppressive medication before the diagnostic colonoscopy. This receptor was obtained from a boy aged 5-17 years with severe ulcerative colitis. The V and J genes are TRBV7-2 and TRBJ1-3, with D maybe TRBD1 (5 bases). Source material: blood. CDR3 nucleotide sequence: TGTGCCAGCAGCTTAGGGGGCGGCTTCTCTGGAAACACCATATATTTT. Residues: CASSLGGGFSGNTIYF.